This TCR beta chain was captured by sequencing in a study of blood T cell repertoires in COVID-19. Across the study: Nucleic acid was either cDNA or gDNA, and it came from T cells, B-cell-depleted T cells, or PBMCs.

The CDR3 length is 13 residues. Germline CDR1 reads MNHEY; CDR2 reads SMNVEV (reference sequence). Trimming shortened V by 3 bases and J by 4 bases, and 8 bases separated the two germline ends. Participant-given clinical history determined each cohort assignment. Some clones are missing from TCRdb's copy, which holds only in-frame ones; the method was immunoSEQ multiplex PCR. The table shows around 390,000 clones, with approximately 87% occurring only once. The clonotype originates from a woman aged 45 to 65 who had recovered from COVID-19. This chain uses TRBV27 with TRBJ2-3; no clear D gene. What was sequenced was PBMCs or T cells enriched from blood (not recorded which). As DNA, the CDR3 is TGTGCCAGCAGTTTTATATCGGCAGATACGCAGTATTTT. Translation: CASSFISADTQYF.